Listed below are T cell receptor beta chains from one sample, sequenced in a study of control samples from healthy donors and cancer patients. Assay: immunoSEQ multiplex PCR; the TCRdb copy retains only in-frame clones and omits some. The sample carries 95,000 to 150,000 clones, approximately 84% recorded once. Sequenced: blood. Receptors originate from a young man in good health. Both conserved end residues are part of each CDR3. A D gene is named only where the DNA matches it firmly. Expanded clones are given a class, and other clones once, few, many or no size at all.

clone size: -; J gene: TRBJ1-2; D gene: TRBD1; V gene: TRBV9; CDR3 length: 15; CDR3 DNA: TGTGCCAGCAGCGTAGGGAGGGGGCTAAACTATGGCTACACCTTC; CDR3 protein: CASSVGRGLNYGYTF
clone size: -; J gene: TRBJ2-7; D gene: -; V gene: TRBV9; CDR3 length: 15; CDR3 DNA: TGTGCCAGCAGCGTAGTGGGTGTAGGCAGTAACGAGCAGTACTTC; CDR3 protein: CASSVVGVGSNEQYF
clone size: -; J gene: TRBJ1-1; D gene: -; V gene: TRBV6-2/TRBV6-3; CDR3 length: 14; CDR3 DNA: TGTGCCAGCAGCCCCGGACGTTTGAACACTGAAGCTTTCTTT; CDR3 protein: CASSPGRLNTEAFF
clone size: -; J gene: TRBJ2-3; D gene: -; V gene: TRBV7-3; CDR3 length: 15; CDR3 DNA: TGTGCCAGCAGCCCCATCACCGCTAGCACAGATACGCAGTATTTT; CDR3 protein: CASSPITASTDTQYF
clone size: once; J gene: TRBJ1-1; D gene: -; V gene: TRBV4-2; CDR3 length: 13; CDR3 DNA: TGTGCCAGCAGCCGGACTGTGAACACTGAAGCTTTCTTT; CDR3 protein: CASSRTVNTEAFF
clone size: once; J gene: TRBJ2-7; D gene: TRBD2; V gene: TRBV4-3; CDR3 length: 14; CDR3 DNA: TGCGCCAGCAGCCAAGGGACTAGCGGCTACGAGCAGTACTTC; CDR3 protein: CASSQGTSGYEQYF
clone size: -; J gene: TRBJ1-3; D gene: -; V gene: TRBV9; CDR3 length: 15; CDR3 DNA: TGTGCCAGCAGCCCCACCCAGGCAGTTGGAAACACCATATATTTT; CDR3 protein: CASSPTQAVGNTIYF
clone size: -; J gene: TRBJ2-5; D gene: -; V gene: TRBV19; CDR3 length: 15; CDR3 DNA: TGTGCCACCTCCAAGGGGGAGAAGAGGTTTGGGACCCAGTACTTC; CDR3 protein: CATSKGEKRFGTQYF
clone size: -; J gene: TRBJ2-5; D gene: TRBD2; V gene: TRBV9; CDR3 length: 16; CDR3 DNA: TGTGCCAGCAGCGTAAATAGCGGGGGAGGACAAGAGACCCAGTACTTC; CDR3 protein: CASSVNSGGGQETQYF
clone size: -; J gene: TRBJ2-7; D gene: -; V gene: TRBV3-1/TRBV3-2; CDR3 length: 11; CDR3 DNA: TGTGCCAGCAGCCAGGGCCGCGAGCAGTACTTC; CDR3 protein: CASSQGREQYF